The TCR beta chain under discussion was sequenced for a study of blood T cells in healthy people across ages. It was with a sample-barcoded 5' primer and a J-beta primer mix that a second PCR of roughly 7 to 12 cycles was run. The template-switch adaptor was a 5' adaptor with 12 random nucleotides. It tagged each cDNA molecule. TCRdb used MiXCR to reprocess the 5' RACE reads, holding one entry per CDR3 protein. Here the sample spans 730,000 or so distinct CDR3 sequences, roughly two fifths being singletons. CDR1 is SGHRS, CDR2 YFSETQ, per germline. With 4 bases clipped from V and 11 bases from J, the junction kept 16 bases outside the gene matches. This CDR3 spans 16 amino acids. In the case of this clonotype: This may be a read error: a much more frequent sequence differs by one nucleotide.

Peripheral blood from each donor was collected in a volume of roughly 9.2 milliliters. Extraction of total RNA produced a minimum of 5 micrograms from each sample. The rearrangement joins TRBV5-1 to TRBJ2-5; 11 positions agree with TRBD2. Sequenced: blood. This receptor was identified in a woman aged 60 to 75 in good health. The CDR3 nucleotides are TGCGCCAGCAGCCCGTCACCTAGCGGGGGGAACAATGAGCAGTACTTC. Translation: CASSPSPSGGNNEQYF. Full variable domain (remainder filled in from reference TRBV5-1 and TRBJ2-5): KAGVTQTPRYLIKTRGQQVTLSCSPISGHRSVSWYQQTPGQGLQFLFEYFSETQRNKGNFPGRFSGRQFSNSRSEMNVSTLELGDSALYLCASSPSPSGGNNEQYFGPGTRLLVL.